This T cell receptor (beta chain) was sequenced for a study of OX40 agonist ivuxolimab in advanced cancers. Across the whole study: Each patient was given ivuxolimab into a vein every 2 weeks, at 0.01 to 10 mg/kg.

Profiling relied on immunoSEQ multiplex PCR, and the TCRdb table lists in-frame clones only, not all of them. Here the sample spans around 60,000 clones, about nine tenths being singletons. Trimming removed 2 bases at V and 0 bases at J, with 9 bases between. CDR3 length: 15 residues. Germline V gene lookup returns CDR1 SGHKS and CDR2 YYEKEE (reference sequence). General study points: At 0.1 to 3.0 mg/kg, clonal expansion of CD4+ and CD8+ blood T cells had occurred by week 6.

Worth noting for this clone: Its antigen remains unknown.

The chain joins TRBV5-5 to TRBJ1-5; D not certain. Here the sequenced sample was CD4+ or CD8+ T cells sorted from blood, taken in a trial of the OX40 agonist ivuxolimab. The origin of this receptor is an adult with an advanced solid tumor such as melanoma, head and neck, liver or kidney cancer. The CDR3 loop reads CASSFERDSNQPQHF. For the CDR3, the DNA is TGTGCCAGCAGCTTTGAAAGAGATAGCAATCAGCCCCAGCATTTT.